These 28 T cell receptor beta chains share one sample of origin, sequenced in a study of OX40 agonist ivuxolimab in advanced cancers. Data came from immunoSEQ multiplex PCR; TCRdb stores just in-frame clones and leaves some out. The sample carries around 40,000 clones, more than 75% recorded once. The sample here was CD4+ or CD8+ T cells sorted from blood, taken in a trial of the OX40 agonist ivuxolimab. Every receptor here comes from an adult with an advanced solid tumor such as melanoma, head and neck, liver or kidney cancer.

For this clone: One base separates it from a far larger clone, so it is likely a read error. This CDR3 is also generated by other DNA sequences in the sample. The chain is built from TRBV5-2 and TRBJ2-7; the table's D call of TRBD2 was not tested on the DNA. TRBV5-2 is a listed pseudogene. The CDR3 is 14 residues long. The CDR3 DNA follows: TGTGCCAGCAGCCAAGAAGGCGGGGTAGACGAGCAGTACTTC. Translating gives CASSQEGGVDEQYF.

In nucleotides, the CDR3 is TGTGCCAGTAAAGAAGCACCCCTCAACTATGGCTACACCTTC. Translating gives CASKEAPLNYGYTF. The chain uses TRBV19 and TRBJ1-2, with D unclear. Germline V gene lookup returns CDR1 LNHDA and CDR2 SQIVND (reference sequence). CDR3 size: 14 residues. The V end was cut by 7 bases, the J end by 2 bases, with 14 bases between.

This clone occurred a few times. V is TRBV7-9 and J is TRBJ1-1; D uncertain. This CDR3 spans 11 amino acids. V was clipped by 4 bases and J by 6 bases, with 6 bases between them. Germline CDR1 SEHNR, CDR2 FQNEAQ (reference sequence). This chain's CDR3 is CASSSGPEAFF. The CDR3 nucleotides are TGTGCCAGCAGCTCCGGACCTGAAGCTTTCTTT.

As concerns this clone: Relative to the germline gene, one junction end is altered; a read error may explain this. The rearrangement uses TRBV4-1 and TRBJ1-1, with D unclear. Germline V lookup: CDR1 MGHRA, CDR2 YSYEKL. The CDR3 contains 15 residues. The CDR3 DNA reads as TGCGCCAGCGGCCAAGCCTTAGGCCTGAACACTGAAGCTTTCTTT. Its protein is CASGQALGLNTEAFF.

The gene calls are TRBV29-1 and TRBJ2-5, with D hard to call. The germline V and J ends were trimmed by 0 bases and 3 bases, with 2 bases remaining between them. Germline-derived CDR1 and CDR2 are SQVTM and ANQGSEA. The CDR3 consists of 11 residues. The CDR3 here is CSVEDEETQYF. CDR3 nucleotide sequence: TGCAGCGTTGAAGACGAAGAGACCCAGTACTTC.

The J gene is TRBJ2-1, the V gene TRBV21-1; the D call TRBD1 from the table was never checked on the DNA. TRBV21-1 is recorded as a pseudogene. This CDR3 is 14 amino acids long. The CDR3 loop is CASRRQGGNNEQFF. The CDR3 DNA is TGTGCCAGCAGGCGACAGGGGGGAAACAATGAGCAGTTCTTC.

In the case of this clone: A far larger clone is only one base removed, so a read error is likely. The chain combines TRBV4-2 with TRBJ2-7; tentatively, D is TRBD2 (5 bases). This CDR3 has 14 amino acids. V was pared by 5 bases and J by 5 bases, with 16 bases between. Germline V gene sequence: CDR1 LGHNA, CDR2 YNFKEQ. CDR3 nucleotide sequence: TGTGCCAGCAGCTTGGAGGTACCCACGGACGAGCAGTACTTC. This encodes CASSLEVPTDEQYF.

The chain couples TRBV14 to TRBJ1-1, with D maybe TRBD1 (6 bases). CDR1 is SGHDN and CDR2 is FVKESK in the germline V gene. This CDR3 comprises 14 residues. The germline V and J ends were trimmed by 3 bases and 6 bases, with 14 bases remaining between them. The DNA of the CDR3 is TGTGCCAGCAGCCACCGAGGGGGGCGCGCTGAAGCTTTCTTT. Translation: CASSHRGGRAEAFF.

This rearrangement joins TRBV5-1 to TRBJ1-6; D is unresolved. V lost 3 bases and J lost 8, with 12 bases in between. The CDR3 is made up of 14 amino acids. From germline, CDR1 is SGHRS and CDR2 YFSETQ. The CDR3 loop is CASSSGSWDSPLHF. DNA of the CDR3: TGCGCCAGCAGCTCCGGATCTTGGGATTCACCCCTCCACTTT.

CDR3 loop: CASSPYDRALEQYF. CDR3 DNA sequence: TGCGCCAGCAGCCCCTACGACAGGGCCCTCGAGCAGTACTTC. The V gene is TRBV4-1, the J gene TRBJ2-7; 7 bases fit TRBD1. This CDR3 is 14 amino acids long. V was clipped by 4 bases and J by 6 bases; unmatched bases: 9. Germline values: CDR1 MGHRA, CDR2 YSYEKL.

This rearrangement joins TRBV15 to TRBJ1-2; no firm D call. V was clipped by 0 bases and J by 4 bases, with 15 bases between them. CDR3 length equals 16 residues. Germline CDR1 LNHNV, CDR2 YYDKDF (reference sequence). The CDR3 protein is CATSRDRSEDLYGYTF. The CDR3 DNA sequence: TGTGCCACCAGCAGAGATCGTAGTGAGGACCTCTATGGCTACACCTTC.

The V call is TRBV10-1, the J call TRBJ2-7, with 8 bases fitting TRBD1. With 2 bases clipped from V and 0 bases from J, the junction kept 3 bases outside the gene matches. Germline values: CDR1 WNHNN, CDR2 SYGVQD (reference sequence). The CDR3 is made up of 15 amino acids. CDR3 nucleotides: TGCGCCAGCAGTGAGGGACAGGGCCTCTCCTACGAGCAGTACTTC. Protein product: CASSEGQGLSYEQYF.

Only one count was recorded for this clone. The CDR3 loop is CASSPETGWVEQYF. DNA of the CDR3: TGTGCCAGCTCACCTGAGACAGGTTGGGTCGAGCAGTACTTC. The V gene is TRBV18, the J gene TRBJ2-5; D is perhaps TRBD1 (6 bases). The J call may be faulty, since TRBJ2-7 better matches the DNA end. Germline V gene lookup returns CDR1 KGHSH and CDR2 LQKENI. This CDR3 is 14 amino acids long.

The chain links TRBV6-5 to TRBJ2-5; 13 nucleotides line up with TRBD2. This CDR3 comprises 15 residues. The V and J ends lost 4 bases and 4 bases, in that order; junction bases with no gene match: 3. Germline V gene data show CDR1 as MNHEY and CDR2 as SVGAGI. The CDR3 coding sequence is TGTGCCAGCAGTTGGACTAGCGGGAGCCGAGAGACCCAGTACTTC. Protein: CASSWTSGSRETQYF.

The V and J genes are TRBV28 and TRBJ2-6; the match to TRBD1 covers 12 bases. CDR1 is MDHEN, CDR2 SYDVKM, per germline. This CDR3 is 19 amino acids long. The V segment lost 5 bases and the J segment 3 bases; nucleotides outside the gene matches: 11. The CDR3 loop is CASSTEGGQGAGGANVLTF. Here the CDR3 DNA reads TGTGCCAGCAGTACAGAGGGGGGACAGGGGGCAGGTGGGGCCAACGTCCTGACTTTC.

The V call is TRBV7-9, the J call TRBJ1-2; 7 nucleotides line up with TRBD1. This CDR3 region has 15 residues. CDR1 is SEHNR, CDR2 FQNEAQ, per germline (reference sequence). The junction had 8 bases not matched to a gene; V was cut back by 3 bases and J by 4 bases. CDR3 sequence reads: CASSFLQGGRYGYTF. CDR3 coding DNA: TGTGCCAGCAGCTTTCTCCAGGGGGGCCGCTATGGCTACACCTTC.

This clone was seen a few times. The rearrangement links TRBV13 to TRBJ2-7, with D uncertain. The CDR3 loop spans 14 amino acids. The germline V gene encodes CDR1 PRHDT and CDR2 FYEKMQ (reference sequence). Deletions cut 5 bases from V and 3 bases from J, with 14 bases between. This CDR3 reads CASSATEDGYEQYF. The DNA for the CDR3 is TGTGCCAGCAGCGCCACCGAGGACGGCTACGAGCAGTACTTC.

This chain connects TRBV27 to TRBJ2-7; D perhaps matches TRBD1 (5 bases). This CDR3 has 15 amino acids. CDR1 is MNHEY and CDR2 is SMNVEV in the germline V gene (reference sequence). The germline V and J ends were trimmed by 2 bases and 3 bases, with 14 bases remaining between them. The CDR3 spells CASSLRDSHIYEQYF. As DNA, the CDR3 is TGTGCCAGCAGTTTACGAGACAGCCACATCTACGAGCAGTACTTC.

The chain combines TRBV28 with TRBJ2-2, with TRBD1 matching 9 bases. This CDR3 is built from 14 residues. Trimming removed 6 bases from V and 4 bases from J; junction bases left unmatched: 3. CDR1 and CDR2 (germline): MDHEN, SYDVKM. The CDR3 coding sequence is TGTGCCAGCAGGTGGACAGGGGCCACCGGGGAGCTGTTTTTT. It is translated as CASRWTGATGELFF.

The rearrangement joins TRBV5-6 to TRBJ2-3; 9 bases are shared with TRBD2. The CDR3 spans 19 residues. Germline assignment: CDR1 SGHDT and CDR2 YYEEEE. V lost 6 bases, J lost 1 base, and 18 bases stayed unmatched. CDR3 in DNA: TGTGCCAGCACTTTGGCGGCTAGCGGGGCTCCTCGGGGCACAGATACGCAGTATTTT. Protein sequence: CASTLAASGAPRGTDTQYF.

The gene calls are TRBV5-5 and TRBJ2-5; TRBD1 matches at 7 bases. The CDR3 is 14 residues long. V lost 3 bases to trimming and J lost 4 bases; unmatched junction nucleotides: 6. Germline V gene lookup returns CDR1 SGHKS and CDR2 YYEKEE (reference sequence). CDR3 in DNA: TGTGCCAGCAGCTCTGGACAGGACGGAGAGACCCAGTACTTC. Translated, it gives CASSSGQDGETQYF.

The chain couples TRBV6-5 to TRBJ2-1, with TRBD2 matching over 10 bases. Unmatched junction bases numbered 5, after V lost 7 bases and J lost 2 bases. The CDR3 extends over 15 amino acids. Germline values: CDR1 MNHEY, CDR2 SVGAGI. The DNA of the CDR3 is TGTGCCAGCACTCTACTAGCGGGAACCTACAATGAGCAGTTCTTC. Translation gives CASTLLAGTYNEQFF.

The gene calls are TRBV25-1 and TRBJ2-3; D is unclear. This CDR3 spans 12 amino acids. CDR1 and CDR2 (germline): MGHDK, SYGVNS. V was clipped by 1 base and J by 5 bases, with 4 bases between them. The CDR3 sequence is CASSEWLDTQYF. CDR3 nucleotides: TGTGCCAGCAGTGAATGGCTAGATACGCAGTATTTT.

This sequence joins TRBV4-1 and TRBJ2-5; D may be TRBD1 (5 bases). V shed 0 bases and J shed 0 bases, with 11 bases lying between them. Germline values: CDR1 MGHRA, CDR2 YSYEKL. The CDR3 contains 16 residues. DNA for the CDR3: TGCGCCAGCAGCCAAGATGGGGCCGGCAACCAAGAGACCCAGTACTTC. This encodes CASSQDGAGNQETQYF.

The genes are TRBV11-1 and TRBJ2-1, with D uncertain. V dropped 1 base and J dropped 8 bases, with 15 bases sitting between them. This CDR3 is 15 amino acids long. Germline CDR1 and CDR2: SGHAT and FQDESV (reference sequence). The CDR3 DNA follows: TGTGCCAGCAGCTTAGAAGGTTCTTCGGTCTATGAGCAGTTCTTC. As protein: CASSLEGSSVYEQFF.

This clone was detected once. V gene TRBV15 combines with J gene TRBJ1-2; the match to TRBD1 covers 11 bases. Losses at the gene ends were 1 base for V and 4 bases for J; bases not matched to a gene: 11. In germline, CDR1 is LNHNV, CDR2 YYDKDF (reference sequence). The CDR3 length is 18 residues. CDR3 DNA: TGTGCCACCAGCAGAGCCCCCAAGAGGACAGGGGGCCCCTATGGCTACACCTTC. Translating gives CATSRAPKRTGGPYGYTF.

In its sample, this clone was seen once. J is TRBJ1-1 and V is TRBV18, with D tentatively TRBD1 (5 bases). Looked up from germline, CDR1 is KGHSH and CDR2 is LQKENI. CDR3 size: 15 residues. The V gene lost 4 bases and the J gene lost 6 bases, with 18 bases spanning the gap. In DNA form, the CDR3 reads TGTGCCAGCTCACTGCCCCCCCCGGGGGAGGCTGAAGCTTTCTTT. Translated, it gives CASSLPPPGEAEAFF.

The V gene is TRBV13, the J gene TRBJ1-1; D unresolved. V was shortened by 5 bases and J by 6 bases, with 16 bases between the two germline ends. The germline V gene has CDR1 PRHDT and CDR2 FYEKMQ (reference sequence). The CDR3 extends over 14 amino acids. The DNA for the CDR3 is TGTGCCAGCAGCCCTGGCGGCGGGCGAGCTGAAGCTTTCTTT. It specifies CASSPGGGRAEAFF.